A single sample is the source of the 23 T cell receptor beta chains below, sequenced in a study of shared clonotypes between healthy human individuals. Sequenced by immunoSEQ multiplex PCR; TCRdb stores in-frame clones only, minus some. The sample has about 2.1 million clones; 93% are singletons. Naive CD8 cells lacked CD45RO, underwent positive selection for CCR7 and left out terminally differentiated effector memory CD45RA+ cells. Input material: naive CD8+ T cells from PBMCs. Source of these receptors: a man between 18 and 35 years old in good health. Some clones in this sample may be carry-over from other donors' samples.

The chain carries TRBV5-1 and TRBJ2-5; D not resolved. This CDR3 contains 16 residues. Trimming shortened V by 1 base and J by 1 base, and 14 bases separated the two germline ends. CDR1 is SGHRS and CDR2 is YFSETQ in the germline V gene. CDR3 sequence (DNA): TGCGCCAGCAGCTTGACGTCCGCTGATTTCCAAGAGACCCAGTACTTC. This codes for CASSLTSADFQETQYF.

V usage is TRBV27 and J usage is TRBJ1-2, with D perhaps TRBD1 (6 bases). The CDR3 spans 16 residues. Between the trimmed V and J ends, which lost 5 bases and 3 bases, there was a span of 19 bases. Looked up from germline, CDR1 is MNHEY and CDR2 is SMNVEV (reference sequence). DNA of the CDR3: TGTGCCAGCAGTACCGGTCCAGGGGCCTACCACTATGGCTACACCTTC. This translates into CASSTGPGAYHYGYTF.

This chain links TRBV9 with TRBJ2-2, with 9 bases fitting TRBD2. V shed 3 bases and J 7 bases; nucleotides not matched to a gene: 13. This CDR3 is built from 17 residues. CDR1 SGDLS and CDR2 YYNGEE come from the germline V gene. This CDR3 is CASSDPTAGGPNGELFF. DNA of the CDR3: TGTGCCAGCAGCGACCCCACGGCGGGAGGGCCAAACGGGGAGCTGTTTTTT.

The sample holds a few counts of this clone. This sample includes further DNA sequences coding for the same CDR3. The chain joins TRBV6-6 to TRBJ2-7; no firm D call. This CDR3 is 12 amino acids long. CDR1 and CDR2 from the germline V gene are MNHNY and SVGAGI (reference sequence). Trimming cost V 0 bases and J 3 bases, with 3 bases left between them. The chain's CDR3 is CASSYSSYEQYF. The CDR3, as DNA: TGTGCCAGCAGTTACTCGAGCTACGAGCAGTACTTC.

The chain is built from TRBV6-1 and TRBJ2-4; 7 nucleotides line up with TRBD2. CDR3 length equals 17 residues. CDR1 is MNHNS and CDR2 is SASEGT in the germline V gene. J lost 4 bases, V lost 0 bases, and 9 bases had no gene match. The CDR3 sequence is CASSEAAFIGGKNIQYF. The CDR3 nucleotides read TGTGCCAGCAGTGAAGCGGCCTTTATCGGGGGGAAAAACATTCAGTACTTC.

The chain combines TRBV27 with TRBJ2-1; 9 bases agree with TRBD1. V shed 0 bases, J shed 2 bases, and the junction held 2 bases outside the gene matches. The CDR3 spans 16 residues. Germline V gives CDR1 MNHEY, CDR2 SMNVEV (reference sequence). CDR3: CASSLSDRGPYNEQFF. CDR3 nucleotide sequence: TGTGCCAGCAGTTTATCGGACAGGGGCCCCTACAATGAGCAGTTCTTC.

The chain employs TRBV11-2 and TRBJ2-5; D is uncertain. V gave up 4 bases and J gave up 5 bases, with 20 bases separating them. This CDR3 comprises 16 residues. CDR1 SGHAT and CDR2 FQNNGV come from the germline V gene. The CDR3: CASSSTKGLGSETQYF. The CDR3 region has the DNA TGTGCCAGCAGCTCAACCAAGGGATTGGGGTCTGAGACCCAGTACTTC.

CDR3 in DNA: TGTGCCAGCAGCCAAGAACTCCAATTTACCTACGAGCAGTACTTC. Residues: CASSQELQFTYEQYF. The chain is built from TRBV4-2 and TRBJ2-7; no clear D. The CDR3 has 15 amino acids. V lost 0 bases, J lost 2 bases, and 11 bases lay in between. Germline assignment: CDR1 LGHNA and CDR2 YNFKEQ.

This clone has a single count. This chain uses TRBV15 with TRBJ2-7; unclear D gene. Trimming left V 0 bases short and J 2 bases short, with 11 bases between. The CDR3 has 15 residues. Germline V gene lookup returns CDR1 LNHNV and CDR2 YYDKDF (reference sequence). In DNA form, the CDR3 reads TGTGCCACCAGCAGAGATCGCCAGGATCCCTACGAGCAGTACTTC. It specifies CATSRDRQDPYEQYF.

Turning to this clone: Within the sample, other DNA sequences also encode this same CDR3. The V call is TRBV7-9, the J call TRBJ2-7; 7 positions match TRBD1. Germline V gene data show CDR1 as SEHNR and CDR2 as FQNEAQ (reference sequence). Trimming took 3 bases from V and 2 from J; bases not matched to a gene: 4. The CDR3 has 14 residues. CDR3 in DNA: TGTGCCAGCAGCTTTCGACAGGGACCCTACGAGCAGTACTTC. It is translated as CASSFRQGPYEQYF.

The chain joins TRBV9 to TRBJ2-2; D ambiguous. The CDR3 is 13 residues long. CDR1 and CDR2 (germline): SGDLS, YYNGEE. V was trimmed by 4 bases and J by 6 bases, leaving 10 bases between them. Here the CDR3 reads CASSTVGSGELFF. The CDR3 DNA is TGTGCCAGCAGCACCGTCGGTTCCGGGGAGCTGTTTTTT.

V gene TRBV29-1 combines with J gene TRBJ2-1, with D perhaps TRBD2 (5 bases). The CDR3 runs 11 residues. Germline V gene lookup returns CDR1 SQVTM and CDR2 ANQGSEA. V lost 4 bases and J lost 9, with 10 bases in between. The CDR3, as DNA: TGCAGCGTTGTCTTGGGGAGTGAGCAGTTCTTC. This encodes CSVVLGSEQFF.

This clone came up once. The rearrangement uses TRBV11-3 and TRBJ2-2; 7 bases agree with TRBD2. The CDR3 is made up of 16 amino acids. V lost 5 bases and J lost 1; bases outside the gene matches: 7. Germline V gives CDR1 SGHNT, CDR2 YENEEA. CDR3 DNA sequence: TGTGCCAGCAGCCCTCGGGCGGGAGAGAACACCGGGGAGCTGTTTTTT. Amino acid sequence: CASSPRAGENTGELFF.

V usage is TRBV9 and J usage is TRBJ2-2, with TRBD1 matching over 9 bases. J gave up 2 bases and V 3 bases, and 14 bases lay outside the gene matches. Germline V gives CDR1 SGDLS, CDR2 YYNGEE. This CDR3 has 19 residues. CDR3 DNA: TGTGCCAGCAGCGGGCCGGGACAGGGCCCCGAAGTTAACACCGGGGAGCTGTTTTTT. Translation gives CASSGPGQGPEVNTGELFF.

This chain joins TRBV9 and TRBJ2-3; 10 bases are shared with TRBD2. CDR1 and CDR2 (germline): SGDLS, YYNGEE. V dropped 4 bases and J dropped 4; count of bases not matched to a gene: 12. The CDR3 is 17 amino acids. The CDR3 loop is CASSHGKREGLPDTQYF. The CDR3 DNA reads as TGTGCCAGCAGCCACGGGAAGCGGGAGGGCCTCCCAGATACGCAGTATTTT.

This clone was picked up a small number of times. Within the sample, other DNA sequences also encode this same CDR3. The chain carries TRBV27 and TRBJ1-1; maybe TRBD1 (5 bases). The V gene's germline CDR1 is MNHEY and CDR2 SMNVEV (reference sequence). The CDR3 loop spans 12 amino acids. Trimming left V 6 bases short and J 1 base short, with 6 bases between. CDR3 loop: CASRGGNTEAFF. The CDR3 DNA follows: TGTGCCAGCAGGGGGGGGAACACTGAAGCTTTCTTT.

The rearrangement links TRBV7-2 to TRBJ2-3; 7 bases align to TRBD2. The junction had 12 bases not matched to a gene; V was cut back by 6 bases and J by 6 bases. CDR1 and CDR2 from the germline V gene are SGHTA and FQGNSA. CDR3 length: 15 residues. CDR3 DNA: TGTGCCAGCAGAGAAACTAGCGTAGTCGCGGATACGCAGTATTTT. This encodes CASRETSVVADTQYF.

This chain links TRBV7-9 with TRBJ2-7; D is perhaps TRBD2 (7 bases). Germline CDR1 reads SEHNR; CDR2 reads FQNEAQ (reference sequence). CDR3 length: 15 residues. V gave up 5 bases and J gave up 4 bases, with 18 bases separating them. The CDR3 nucleotides read TGTGCCAGCAGCACCGAAGGGGGGGGCCTATACGAGCAGTACTTC. Its protein is CASSTEGGGLYEQYF.

There are a few counts of this clone. The V and J genes are TRBV19 and TRBJ1-4; D is undetermined. Per the germline V gene, CDR1 is LNHDA and CDR2 is SQIVND (reference sequence). V was trimmed by 6 bases and J by 7 bases, leaving 18 bases between them. The CDR3 extends over 15 amino acids. For the CDR3, the DNA is TGTGCCAGTAGCACCCGTCGAACGGGAAGTGAAAAACTGTTTTTT. Protein sequence: CASSTRRTGSEKLFF.

The V and J genes are TRBV27 and TRBJ2-1; 9 nucleotides line up with TRBD2. The CDR3 contains 16 residues. Trimming removed 0 bases from V and 8 bases from J; junction bases left unmatched: 8. Germline V gene data show CDR1 as MNHEY and CDR2 as SMNVEV (reference sequence). The CDR3 reads CASSLSSGSGRHEQFF. CDR3 nucleotides: TGTGCCAGCAGTTTATCTAGCGGGAGCGGGCGGCATGAGCAGTTCTTC.

The chain joins TRBV18 to TRBJ1-3, with D unresolved. Per germline, CDR1 KGHSH and CDR2 LQKENI. The length of the CDR3 is 16 residues. Deletions cut 8 bases from V and 0 bases from J, with 17 bases between. This chain's CDR3 is CASNVGLNYSGNTIYF. CDR3 in DNA: TGTGCCAGCAATGTCGGACTGAATTACTCTGGAAACACCATATATTTT.

This clone was found a few times. This same CDR3 is encoded by further DNA sequences in the sample. The rearrangement uses TRBV11-2 and TRBJ2-3, with a tentative D call TRBD2 (5 bases). Germline V lookup: CDR1 SGHAT, CDR2 FQNNGV. Trimming took 1 base from V and 0 from J, leaving 8 bases between them. The CDR3 runs to 15 residues. The CDR3 is CASSLVGGSTDTQYF. The CDR3 nucleotides are TGTGCCAGCAGCTTAGTAGGAGGTAGCACAGATACGCAGTATTTT.

Comments on this clone: Other nucleotide sequences from this sample produce the same CDR3. This sequence joins TRBV27 and TRBJ1-1, with D unresolved. V was pared by 5 bases and J by 1 base, with 11 bases between. This CDR3 comprises 14 residues. Germline assignment: CDR1 MNHEY and CDR2 SMNVEV (reference sequence). For the CDR3, the DNA is TGTGCCAGCAGTCCTCGTGCGGGGAACACTGAAGCTTTCTTT. Its protein product is CASSPRAGNTEAFF.